The rows below give T cell receptor beta chains drawn from one sample of a study of T-cell reconstitution after alpha-beta-depleted transplantation in children. MiXCR, run by TCRdb on the PCR reads, gives a single entry per CDR3 protein. Of hundreds of thousands of distinct CDR3 sequences detected, roughly a tenth appear once; the ten largest clones hold about 2%. Sequenced here: PBMCs, sampled before TCRalphabeta/CD19-depleted stem cell transplant. The receptor set was obtained from a child aged 2-15 years with inherited bone marrow failure, due to receive a stem cell transplant. The CDR3 runs from the conserved cysteine through the conserved F or W. D genes are given only for firm matches. A clone size is listed for some rows: how often the clone was seen (once, few, many), or a class if it is expanded.

d_gene,v_gene,abundance,j_gene,CDR3aa,CDR3nt
-,TRBV29-1,many,TRBJ2-1,CSVVVESHSYNEQFF,TGCAGCGTTGTGGTGGAGTCCCACTCCTACAATGAGCAGTTCTTC
TRBD2,TRBV4-2,-,TRBJ2-3,CASSRLAGGLDTQYF,TGTGCCAGCAGCCGTCTAGCGGGAGGGTTAGATACGCAGTATTTT
-,TRBV4-3,few,TRBJ2-1,CASSQDVVGTTYNEQFF,TGCGCCAGCAGCCAAGATGTGGTTGGGACCACCTACAATGAGCAGTTCTTC
-,TRBV4-2,many,TRBJ2-6,CASSQESGSGANVLTF,TGTGCCAGCAGCCAAGAAAGCGGCTCTGGGGCCAACGTCCTGACTTTC
TRBD1,TRBV4-3,many,TRBJ2-7,CASSQLSGTGGGGEQYF,TGCGCCAGCAGCCAACTTTCCGGGACAGGGGGTGGAGGAGAGCAGTACTTC
-,TRBV11-2,many,TRBJ1-5,CASSRQNQPQHF,TGTGCCAGCAGTCGGCAGAATCAGCCCCAGCATTTT
-,TRBV4-3,many,TRBJ1-1,CASSQEWWGTTEAFF,TGCGCCAGCAGCCAAGAGTGGTGGGGGACCACTGAAGCTTTCTTT
-,TRBV6-2/TRBV6-3,many,TRBJ2-1,CASSPPVRQDNNEQFF,TGTGCCAGCAGCCCACCCGTTAGACAAGACAACAATGAGCAGTTCTTC
-,TRBV18,few,TRBJ2-1,CASSLQVEVYNEQFF,TGTGCCAGCTCCCTCCAGGTGGAGGTTTACAATGAGCAGTTCTTC
TRBD1,TRBV5-1,-,TRBJ2-7,CASSLTGGPSYEQYF,TGCGCCAGCAGCCTAACAGGGGGGCCCTCCTACGAGCAGTACTTC